Given below is one TCR beta chain in context. Its antigen is currently unknown. From germline, CDR1 is SGHRS and CDR2 YFSETQ. The CDR3 runs to 14 residues. V lost 6 bases to trimming and J lost 1 base; unmatched junction nucleotides: 4. Primers for the PCR totalled 60 Vbeta and 13 Jbeta. Study processing details: The count from a later analysis was tens of millions of unique TCR beta chains, about 10 million of them shared. Measured with immunoSEQ multiplex PCR; TCRdb has only the in-frame clones, and not every one. V, J and clone size derive from that table, while D and trimming were established from the DNA sequence. The table includes about 120,000 clones, 80% detected once. This specimen belongs to a study of cytomegalovirus exposure and HLA in healthy donors. General study points: Some highly shared sequence variants likely arose as a pipeline artifact. Researchers reported in a later analysis that a missense DCLRE1C variant was tied to TCR beta V- and J-gene trimming. A list of 150 or so TCR beta chains associated with cytomegalovirus was given.

The clonotype comes from a female donor in good health and CMV-seropositive. What was sequenced was PBMCs. The chain recombines TRBV5-1 with TRBJ2-3; 8 positions agree with TRBD2. CDR3 sequence: CASTLGGGTDTQYF. DNA of the CDR3: TGCGCCAGCACCCTCGGGGGGGGCACAGATACGCAGTATTTT.